The clone carrying this T cell receptor beta chain is a singleton in its sample. Its antigen is currently unknown. PCR primers comprised 60 Vbeta and 13 Jbeta primers. As processed by the authors: Unique TCR beta chains totaled roughly 81 million in a later count, with approximately 10 million of them shared. Method: immunoSEQ multiplex PCR; TCRdb's copy keeps in-frame clones and lacks some. V and J calls and clone size follow that table, whereas D and trimming were derived from the DNA. The data show 100,000 to 150,000 clones, 65% to 85% seen once. These data belong to a study of cytomegalovirus exposure and HLA in healthy donors. General observations from the study: In vitro checks showed that three CMV-associated chains really do target CMV antigens.

Donors sampled were nominally healthy, though unrecorded immune exposures were likely. CDR3 length equals 16 residues. The germline V gene encodes CDR1 MDHEN and CDR2 SYDVKM. With 7 bases clipped from V and 7 bases from J, the junction kept 15 bases outside the gene matches. This clonotype originated in a woman between 40 and 50 years old in good health and CMV-seronegative. The sample taken for sequencing was PBMCs. The chain has TRBV28 and TRBJ2-5; 10 positions agree with TRBD1. The CDR3 region is CASTPDSGTGASTQYF. The CDR3 DNA reads as TGTGCCAGCACGCCCGACTCCGGGACAGGGGCCTCGACCCAGTACTTC.